Included here is one T cell receptor beta chain sequence, with context. This sample was taken from a study of blood T cell repertoires in COVID-19. The method was immunoSEQ multiplex PCR; TCRdb's version includes in-frame clones alone and lacks a portion of them. The data show about 190,000 clones, 70% to 90% seen once. J gave up 3 bases and V 3 bases, and 8 bases lay outside the gene matches. The V gene's germline CDR1 is KGHSH and CDR2 LQKENI. The CDR3 is 15 residues long. Sequenced material: peripheral blood. The gene calls are TRBV18 and TRBJ2-7; TRBD1 aligns across 7 bases. This clonotype was obtained from a man aged 25 to 45 with acute or convalescent COVID-19. The CDR3 loop reads CASSPSGQVGYEQYF. CDR3 nucleotides: TGTGCCAGCTCACCCTCTGGACAGGTTGGCTACGAGCAGTACTTC.